These T cell receptor beta chains were read from a single sample in a study of blood T cell repertoires in COVID-19. TCRdb's copy holds only in-frame clones and misses some; the assay was immunoSEQ multiplex PCR. The sample lists some 66,000 clones; 70% to 90% were seen once. The source material was peripheral blood. The receptors were gathered from a human donor with active COVID-19. The donor label of this sample is uncertain. Each CDR3 is given with its conserved first and last residue. A D gene is named only where the DNA matches it firmly. The size entry is marked missing in some rows and otherwise reads once, few, many or a size class.

abundance: .
v_gene: TRBV28
j_gene: TRBJ2-7
d_gene: .
CDR3nt: TGTGCCAGCAGTTTAGGGCTAGCGCCCGGCGAGCAGTACTTC
CDR3aa: CASSLGLAPGEQYF

abundance: few
v_gene: TRBV6-6
j_gene: TRBJ1-2
d_gene: TRBD1
CDR3nt: TGTGCCAGCAGTCCAGGGGGCTCAGGCTATGGCTACACCTTC
CDR3aa: CASSPGGSGYGYTF

abundance: .
v_gene: TRBV3-1/TRBV3-2
j_gene: TRBJ1-1
d_gene: .
CDR3nt: TGTGCCAGCAGCCAAGACGGGGGGTACATGAACACTGAAGCTTTCTTT
CDR3aa: CASSQDGGYMNTEAFF

abundance: .
v_gene: TRBV7-8
j_gene: TRBJ2-2
d_gene: .
CDR3nt: TGTGCCAGCAGCTTAAGAGGTGGTGAGACCGGGGAGCTGTTTTTT
CDR3aa: CASSLRGGETGELFF

abundance: .
v_gene: TRBV14
j_gene: TRBJ2-7
d_gene: TRBD1
CDR3nt: TGTGCCAGCATCTCGGAGAGGACAGGCCCTCAGGTCGGAATCTACGAGCAGTACTTC
CDR3aa: CASISERTGPQVGIYEQYF

abundance: .
v_gene: TRBV2
j_gene: TRBJ2-1
d_gene: .
CDR3nt: TGTGCCAGCAGTGAATGGGAGCGGCCGATCTTC
CDR3aa: CASSEWERPIF

abundance: .
v_gene: TRBV5-1
j_gene: TRBJ2-7
d_gene: .
CDR3nt: TGCGCCAGCAGCTTGGCCCCATCAGGGTCCTCCTCCTACGAGCAGTACTTC
CDR3aa: CASSLAPSGSSSYEQYF

abundance: .
v_gene: TRBV29-1
j_gene: TRBJ1-2
d_gene: TRBD1
CDR3nt: TGCAGCGTTGTGGGCAGGGGGTACGGTAACTATGGCTACACCTTC
CDR3aa: CSVVGRGYGNYGYTF

abundance: .
v_gene: TRBV5-1
j_gene: TRBJ2-3
d_gene: .
CDR3nt: TGCGCCAGCAGGGGGGCAGGTTCCATCACAGATACGCAGTATTTT
CDR3aa: CASRGAGSITDTQYF

abundance: .
v_gene: TRBV5-1
j_gene: TRBJ2-1
d_gene: .
CDR3nt: TGCGCCAGCAGCTTGGGGGGGGACCCCTCCTACAATGAGCAGTTCTTC
CDR3aa: CASSLGGDPSYNEQFF

abundance: .
v_gene: TRBV15
j_gene: TRBJ2-3
d_gene: TRBD2
CDR3nt: TGTGCCACCAGCAGAGATTCTAGCGGGGCAATCACAGATACGCAGTATTTT
CDR3aa: CATSRDSSGAITDTQYF

abundance: .
v_gene: TRBV7-6
j_gene: TRBJ2-3
d_gene: TRBD2
CDR3nt: TGTGCCAGCAGCTTACTAGCGGGAGGAGAAGATACGCAGTATTTT
CDR3aa: CASSLLAGGEDTQYF

abundance: .
v_gene: TRBV4-3
j_gene: TRBJ1-1
d_gene: .
CDR3nt: TGCGCCAGCAGAGTAGGGGCACGTATGAACACTGAAGCTTTCTTT
CDR3aa: CASRVGARMNTEAFF

abundance: .
v_gene: TRBV6-2/TRBV6-3
j_gene: TRBJ1-2
d_gene: .
CDR3nt: TGTGCCAGCAGTACGATGACAGGCAACTATGGCTACACCTTC
CDR3aa: CASSTMTGNYGYTF

abundance: .
v_gene: TRBV30
j_gene: TRBJ2-1
d_gene: .
CDR3nt: TGTGCCTGGAGTGTACGACTCTTCTACAATGAGCAGTTCTTC
CDR3aa: CAWSVRLFYNEQFF

abundance: .
v_gene: TRBV20-1
j_gene: TRBJ2-7
d_gene: .
CDR3nt: TGCAGTGCTATTGACGCAGGGTTGGCCTACGAGCAGTACTTC
CDR3aa: CSAIDAGLAYEQYF

abundance: .
v_gene: TRBV3-1/TRBV3-2
j_gene: TRBJ1-4
d_gene: TRBD1
CDR3nt: TGTGCCAGCAGTCTACTGACAGGGCGGCTGTTTTTT
CDR3aa: CASSLLTGRLFF

abundance: .
v_gene: TRBV2
j_gene: TRBJ2-7
d_gene: TRBD2
CDR3nt: TGTGCCAGCAGGAGCCCCGCGGGAGGATTTGACGAGCAGTACTTC
CDR3aa: CASRSPAGGFDEQYF

abundance: .
v_gene: TRBV21-1
j_gene: TRBJ2-1
d_gene: .
CDR3nt: TGTGCCAGCAGCAAAGGTACGTTTTTATCAGGGGAGTACAATGAGCAGTTCTTC
CDR3aa: CASSKGTFLSGEYNEQFF

abundance: .
v_gene: TRBV5-6
j_gene: TRBJ2-7
d_gene: .
CDR3nt: TGTGCCAGCAGCGCGTCCTACGAGCAGTACTTC
CDR3aa: CASSASYEQYF

abundance: .
v_gene: TRBV2
j_gene: TRBJ2-1
d_gene: TRBD2
CDR3nt: TGTGCCAGCAGTGAGGGACTAGCGGGGGGCCTCAATGAGCAGTTCTTC
CDR3aa: CASSEGLAGGLNEQFF

abundance: .
v_gene: TRBV27
j_gene: TRBJ1-1
d_gene: .
CDR3nt: TGTGCCTGGGGGGGGGCTTTGGACACTGAAGCTTTCTTT
CDR3aa: CAWGGALDTEAFF

abundance: .
v_gene: TRBV9
j_gene: TRBJ2-7
d_gene: .
CDR3nt: TGTGCCAGCAGCGTAGAGGGGAGGAGCTCCTACGAGCAGTACTTC
CDR3aa: CASSVEGRSSYEQYF

abundance: .
v_gene: TRBV27
j_gene: TRBJ2-3
d_gene: TRBD2
CDR3nt: TGTGCCAGCAGTGCCAGACTAGCGGGAGTAGGAGATACGCAGTATTTT
CDR3aa: CASSARLAGVGDTQYF

abundance: .
v_gene: TRBV10-2
j_gene: TRBJ2-7
d_gene: TRBD1
CDR3nt: TGCGCCAGCAGTCCTGGGACAGGCGTACAGCAGTACTTC
CDR3aa: CASSPGTGVQQYF

abundance: .
v_gene: TRBV27
j_gene: TRBJ1-6
d_gene: .
CDR3nt: TGTGCCAGCAGACCCTTACAGGGATCGAATTCACCCCTCCACTTT
CDR3aa: CASRPLQGSNSPLHF

abundance: .
v_gene: TRBV6-5
j_gene: TRBJ1-1
d_gene: TRBD1
CDR3nt: TGTGCCAGCAGACCCCAACAGGGGCCGAACACTGAAGCTTTCTTT
CDR3aa: CASRPQQGPNTEAFF

abundance: .
v_gene: TRBV28
j_gene: TRBJ2-5
d_gene: .
CDR3nt: TGTGCCAGCAGTTTTAATGGGCTTAGCAGGGGAGAGACCCAGTACTTC
CDR3aa: CASSFNGLSRGETQYF

abundance: .
v_gene: TRBV7-9
j_gene: TRBJ2-3
d_gene: TRBD1
CDR3nt: TGTGCCAGCAGCTTAGTGTCGGGACAGGGAGGGTCAGATACGCAGTATTTT
CDR3aa: CASSLVSGQGGSDTQYF

abundance: .
v_gene: TRBV7-2
j_gene: TRBJ1-1
d_gene: TRBD1
CDR3nt: TGTGCCAGCAGCTTAGGTCAGGGGGCGATCGAAGCTTTCTTT
CDR3aa: CASSLGQGAIEAFF

abundance: .
v_gene: TRBV4-3
j_gene: TRBJ1-4
d_gene: TRBD1
CDR3nt: TGCGCCAGCAGCCAGGGACAGGGTGGAGAAAAACTGTTTTTT
CDR3aa: CASSQGQGGEKLFF

abundance: .
v_gene: TRBV6-4
j_gene: TRBJ2-6
d_gene: .
CDR3nt: TGTGCCAGCAGTGACTGGAACAGGGCTGGGGCCAACGTCCTGACTTTC
CDR3aa: CASSDWNRAGANVLTF

abundance: .
v_gene: TRBV5-1
j_gene: TRBJ1-3
d_gene: TRBD1
CDR3nt: TGCGCCAGCAGCCCCGGACAGGGCGGCGGAAACACCATATATTTT
CDR3aa: CASSPGQGGGNTIYF

abundance: .
v_gene: TRBV5-1
j_gene: TRBJ2-7
d_gene: TRBD1
CDR3nt: TGCGCCAGCAGCCCGGACAGGGGCTCCTACGAGCAGTACTTC
CDR3aa: CASSPDRGSYEQYF

abundance: .
v_gene: TRBV3-1/TRBV3-2
j_gene: TRBJ2-5
d_gene: .
CDR3nt: TGTGCCAGCAGCTTTCGGGGGACCCAGTACTTC
CDR3aa: CASSFRGTQYF

abundance: .
v_gene: TRBV6-5
j_gene: TRBJ2-5
d_gene: TRBD1
CDR3nt: TGTGCCAGCAGTCCCGACAGGGGTATAGGGGAGACCCAGTACTTC
CDR3aa: CASSPDRGIGETQYF

abundance: .
v_gene: TRBV29-1
j_gene: TRBJ2-6
d_gene: TRBD1
CDR3nt: TGCAGCGTTGAAAAGGCAGGGGGTGTCTCTGGGGCCAACGTCCTGACTTTC
CDR3aa: CSVEKAGGVSGANVLTF

abundance: .
v_gene: TRBV30
j_gene: TRBJ2-7
d_gene: TRBD1
CDR3nt: TGTGCCTGGCACACAGGGGGCAGCGAGCAGTACTTC
CDR3aa: CAWHTGGSEQYF

abundance: .
v_gene: TRBV6-5
j_gene: TRBJ2-7
d_gene: .
CDR3nt: TGTGCCAGCAGTTACGACCAGGGAGGGGGCTACGAGCAGTACTTC
CDR3aa: CASSYDQGGGYEQYF

abundance: .
v_gene: TRBV2
j_gene: TRBJ1-2
d_gene: .
CDR3nt: TGTGCCAGCTTAATCGGAGGAAACTATGGCTACACCTTC
CDR3aa: CASLIGGNYGYTF

abundance: .
v_gene: TRBV5-8
j_gene: TRBJ2-7
d_gene: TRBD1
CDR3nt: TGTGCCAGCAGCTCGGGACAGGGGTTCAGCGAGCAGTACTTC
CDR3aa: CASSSGQGFSEQYF

abundance: .
v_gene: TRBV5-1
j_gene: TRBJ2-3
d_gene: .
CDR3nt: TGCGCCAGCAACTTCCGGGGAGGCGGAGATACGCAGTATTTT
CDR3aa: CASNFRGGGDTQYF

abundance: .
v_gene: TRBV6-4
j_gene: TRBJ2-3
d_gene: TRBD2
CDR3nt: TGTGCCAGCAGTGACTCGACTAGCGGGAGGTGGGCAGATACGCAGTATTTT
CDR3aa: CASSDSTSGRWADTQYF

abundance: .
v_gene: TRBV7-8
j_gene: TRBJ2-4
d_gene: .
CDR3nt: TGTGCCAGCAGCCACCCGCCGCGGAGGGCCAAAAACATTCAGTACTTC
CDR3aa: CASSHPPRRAKNIQYF

abundance: .
v_gene: TRBV18
j_gene: TRBJ2-1
d_gene: .
CDR3nt: TGTGCCAGCTCACCGATGATCCAGGGGACGGGCAACAATGAGCAGTTCTTC
CDR3aa: CASSPMIQGTGNNEQFF

abundance: .
v_gene: TRBV7-8
j_gene: TRBJ1-5
d_gene: TRBD1
CDR3nt: TGTGCCAGCAGCTTAGCGGACAGGGAAAACAATCAGCCCCAGCATTTT
CDR3aa: CASSLADRENNQPQHF

abundance: .
v_gene: TRBV7-2
j_gene: TRBJ2-7
d_gene: TRBD1
CDR3nt: TGTGCCAGCAGCCGCACCGGGACAGGGGTGGGGTACGAGCAGTACTTC
CDR3aa: CASSRTGTGVGYEQYF

abundance: .
v_gene: TRBV27
j_gene: TRBJ2-1
d_gene: TRBD1
CDR3nt: TGTGCCAGCGCTCTTACAGGGGGCATCGAGCAGTTCTTC
CDR3aa: CASALTGGIEQFF

abundance: .
v_gene: TRBV7-2
j_gene: TRBJ1-1
d_gene: TRBD1
CDR3nt: TGTGCCAGCAGCTCAGGACAGGGCCCTGAAGCTTTCTTT
CDR3aa: CASSSGQGPEAFF

abundance: .
v_gene: TRBV24-1
j_gene: TRBJ2-7
d_gene: TRBD2
CDR3nt: TGTGCCACCAGTGTCCGGGGGGTTCAGTACTTC
CDR3aa: CATSVRGVQYF

abundance: .
v_gene: TRBV24-1
j_gene: TRBJ1-5
d_gene: TRBD1
CDR3nt: TGTGCCACCAGTGACGTCCGACAGGGGGACAATCAGCCCCAGCATTTT
CDR3aa: CATSDVRQGDNQPQHF